Included here is one T cell receptor (beta chain) sequence, with context. This CDR3 has 15 residues. CDR1 and CDR2 from the germline V gene are SGDLS and YYNGEE. V lost 3 bases to trimming and J lost 4 bases, with 16 bases between them. Seattle patients were enrolled during active infection and followed longitudinally. This specimen belongs to a study of blood T cell repertoires in COVID-19. Sequencing used immunoSEQ multiplex PCR; TCRdb keeps in-frame clones, though not all of them. This table holds 250,000 to 350,000 clones, 70% to 90% found once. The sequencing sample was made of peripheral blood. This clonotype was sampled from a woman aged 50 to 60 with COVID-19, enrolled during active disease. The chain is built from TRBV9 and TRBJ1-2, with a tentative D call TRBD1 (6 bases). The CDR3 bases are TGTGCCAGCAGCGCCGATCCGGACAGAAGCTATGGCTACACCTTC. Protein product: CASSADPDRSYGYTF. The complete variable domain, with remaining parts taken from reference TRBV9 and TRBJ1-2, reads DSGVTQTPKHLITATGQRVTLRCSPRSGDLSVYWYQQSLDQGLQFLIQYYNGEERAKGNILERFSAQQFPDLHSELNLSSLELGDSALYFCASSADPDRSYGYTFGSGTRLTVV.